At least ten counts were recorded for the clone carrying this T cell receptor (beta chain). Trimming cost V 1 base and J 8 bases, with 14 bases left between them. The CDR3 is made up of 15 amino acids. Germline assignment: CDR1 MNHEY and CDR2 SMNVEV (reference sequence). These data originate in a study of T-cell reconstitution after alpha-beta-depleted transplantation in children. Unique molecular identifiers were used in preparing the TCRbeta library. Each CDR3 protein is one row after TCRdb ran MiXCR on the PCR reads. The repertoire holds more than 150,000 distinct CDR3 sequences, with more than 12% as singletons.

The source was PBMCs from the stem cell graft donor, collected from the stem cell graft. The sequence came from a human donor who donated a stem cell graft to a child with acute lymphoblastic leukemia. The rearrangement joins TRBV27 to TRBJ1-4, with a weak D call TRBD1 (6 bases). CDR3 protein: CASSLFGRGGEKLFF. For the CDR3, the DNA is TGTGCCAGCAGTTTATTCGGCAGGGGAGGGGAAAAACTGTTTTTT.